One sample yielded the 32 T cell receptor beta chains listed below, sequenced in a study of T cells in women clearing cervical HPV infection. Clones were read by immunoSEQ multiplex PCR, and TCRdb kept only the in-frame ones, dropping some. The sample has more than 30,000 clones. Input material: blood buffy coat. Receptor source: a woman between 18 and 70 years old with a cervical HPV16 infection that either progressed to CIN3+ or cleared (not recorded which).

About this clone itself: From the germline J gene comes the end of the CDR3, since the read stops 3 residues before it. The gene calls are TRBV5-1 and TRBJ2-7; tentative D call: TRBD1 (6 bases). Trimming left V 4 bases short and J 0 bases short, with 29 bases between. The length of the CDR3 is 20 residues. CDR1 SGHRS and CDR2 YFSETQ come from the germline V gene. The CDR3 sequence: CASSRIRQVSDRGGSYEQYF. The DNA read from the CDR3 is TGCGCCAGCAGCCGAATAAGACAGGTTTCGGATAGAGGGGGCTCCTACGAG.

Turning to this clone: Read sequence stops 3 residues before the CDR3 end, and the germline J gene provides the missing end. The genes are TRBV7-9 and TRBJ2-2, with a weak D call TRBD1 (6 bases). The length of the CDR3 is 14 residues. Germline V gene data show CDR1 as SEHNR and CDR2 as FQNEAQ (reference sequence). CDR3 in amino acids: CASSFGTLNEKLFF. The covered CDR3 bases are TGTGCCAGCAGCTTTGGGACACTTAATGAAAAG.

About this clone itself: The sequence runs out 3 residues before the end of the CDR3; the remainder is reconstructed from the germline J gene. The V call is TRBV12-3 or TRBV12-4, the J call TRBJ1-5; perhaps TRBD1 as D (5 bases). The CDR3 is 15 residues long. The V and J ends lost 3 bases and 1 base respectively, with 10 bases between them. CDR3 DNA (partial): TGTGCCAGCAGTTTTGAAGGGGAAAGCAATCAGCCC. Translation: CASSFEGESNQP. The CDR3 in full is CASSFEGESNQPQHF.

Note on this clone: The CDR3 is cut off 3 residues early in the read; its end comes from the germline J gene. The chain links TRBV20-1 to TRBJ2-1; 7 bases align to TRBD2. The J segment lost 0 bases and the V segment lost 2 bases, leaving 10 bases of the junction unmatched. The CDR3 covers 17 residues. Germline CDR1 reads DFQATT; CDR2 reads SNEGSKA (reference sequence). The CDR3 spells CSARPLAVTSSYNEQFF. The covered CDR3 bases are TGCAGTGCTAGACCGCTAGCGGTAACTAGCTCCTACAATGAG.

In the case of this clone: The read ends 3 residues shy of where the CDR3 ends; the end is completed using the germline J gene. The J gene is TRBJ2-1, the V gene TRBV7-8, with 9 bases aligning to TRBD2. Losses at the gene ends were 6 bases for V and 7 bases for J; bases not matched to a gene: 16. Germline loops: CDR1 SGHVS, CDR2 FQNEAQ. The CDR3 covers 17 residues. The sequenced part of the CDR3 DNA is TGTGCCAGCAGGCCTAACTCATGGCGGGAGGGTGGTAATGAG. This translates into CASRPNSWREGGNE. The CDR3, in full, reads CASRPNSWREGGNEQFF.

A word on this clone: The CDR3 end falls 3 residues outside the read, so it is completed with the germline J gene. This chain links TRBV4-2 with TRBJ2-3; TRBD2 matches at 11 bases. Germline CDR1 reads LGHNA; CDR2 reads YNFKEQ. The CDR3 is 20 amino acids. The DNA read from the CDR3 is TGTGCCAGCAGCCGGAGTACCGGGACTAGCGGTACAGGGCACCAAGAGACG. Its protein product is CASSRSTGTSGTGHQET. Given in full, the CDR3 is CASSRSTGTSGTGHQETQYF.

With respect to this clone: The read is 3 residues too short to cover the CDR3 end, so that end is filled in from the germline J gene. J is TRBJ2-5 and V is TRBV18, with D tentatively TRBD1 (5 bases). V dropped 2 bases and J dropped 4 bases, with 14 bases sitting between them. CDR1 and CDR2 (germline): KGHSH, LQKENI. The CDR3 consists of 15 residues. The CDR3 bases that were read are TGTGCCAGCTCACCAGGTACTCCACAGGTAGAGACC. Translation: CASSPGTPQVET. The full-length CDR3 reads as CASSPGTPQVETQYF.

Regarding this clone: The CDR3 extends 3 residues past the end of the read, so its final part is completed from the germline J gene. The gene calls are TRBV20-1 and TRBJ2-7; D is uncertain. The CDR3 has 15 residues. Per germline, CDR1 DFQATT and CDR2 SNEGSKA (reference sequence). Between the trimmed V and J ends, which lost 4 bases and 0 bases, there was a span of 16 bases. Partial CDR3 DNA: TGCAGTGCTAATAGAGCAGGAGCCAGCTCCTACGAG. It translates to CSANRAGASSYE. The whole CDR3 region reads CSANRAGASSYEQYF.

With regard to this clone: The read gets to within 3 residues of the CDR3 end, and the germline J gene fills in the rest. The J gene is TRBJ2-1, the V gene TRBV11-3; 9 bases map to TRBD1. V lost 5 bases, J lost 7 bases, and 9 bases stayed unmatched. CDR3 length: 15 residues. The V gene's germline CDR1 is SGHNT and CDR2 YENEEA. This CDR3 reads CASSVTGGARNEQFF. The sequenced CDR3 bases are TGTGCCAGCAGCGTCACAGGGGGCGCACGAAATGAG.

The sequenced CDR3 bases are TGTGCCAGCAGCTTGGGGGGACAGGGTGGGATCCGC. Translation: CASSLGGQGGIR. The full CDR3 protein reads CASSLGGQGGIRYTF. This rearrangement joins TRBV5-5 to TRBJ1-2; 9 positions agree with TRBD1. The CDR3 end lies 3 residues beyond the end of the read and is filled in from the germline J gene. This CDR3 is built from 15 residues. In germline, CDR1 is SGHKS, CDR2 YYEKEE (reference sequence).

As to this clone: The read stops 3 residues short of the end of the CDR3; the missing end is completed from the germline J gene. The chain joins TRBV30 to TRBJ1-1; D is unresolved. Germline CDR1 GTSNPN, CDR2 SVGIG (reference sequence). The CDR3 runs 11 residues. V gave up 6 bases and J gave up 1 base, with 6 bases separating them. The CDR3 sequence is CACAGNTEAFF. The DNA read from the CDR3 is TGTGCCTGTGCGGGGAACACTGAA.

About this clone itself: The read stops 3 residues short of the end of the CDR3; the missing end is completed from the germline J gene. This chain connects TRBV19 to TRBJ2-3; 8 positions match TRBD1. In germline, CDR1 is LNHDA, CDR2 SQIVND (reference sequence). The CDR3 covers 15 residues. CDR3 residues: CASSDQDRGDETQYF. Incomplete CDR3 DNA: TGTGCCAGTAGCGACCAAGACAGGGGTGACGAGACG.

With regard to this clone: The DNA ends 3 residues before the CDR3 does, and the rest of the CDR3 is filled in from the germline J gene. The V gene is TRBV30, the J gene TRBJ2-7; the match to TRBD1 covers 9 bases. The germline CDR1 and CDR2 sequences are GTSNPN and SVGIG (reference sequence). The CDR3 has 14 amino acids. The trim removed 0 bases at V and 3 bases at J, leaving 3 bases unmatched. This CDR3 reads CAWSVQGAGYEQYF. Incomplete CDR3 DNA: TGTGCCTGGAGTGTACAGGGGGCAGGCTACGAG.

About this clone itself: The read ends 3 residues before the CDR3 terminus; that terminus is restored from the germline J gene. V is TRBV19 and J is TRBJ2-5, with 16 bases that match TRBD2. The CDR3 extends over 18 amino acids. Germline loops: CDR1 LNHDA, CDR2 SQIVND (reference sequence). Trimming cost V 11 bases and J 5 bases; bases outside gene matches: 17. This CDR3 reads CAYRPGLAGGVHRETQYF. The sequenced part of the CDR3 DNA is TGTGCCTACAGACCGGGACTAGCGGGGGGGGTACATCGGGAGACC. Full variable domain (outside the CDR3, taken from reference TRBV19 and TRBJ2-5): DGGITQSPKYLFRKEGQNVTLSCEQNLNHDAMYWYRQDPGQGLRLIYYSQIVNDFQKGDIAEGYSVSREKKESFPLTVTSAQKNPTAFYLCAYRPGLAGGVHRETQYFGPGTRLLVL.

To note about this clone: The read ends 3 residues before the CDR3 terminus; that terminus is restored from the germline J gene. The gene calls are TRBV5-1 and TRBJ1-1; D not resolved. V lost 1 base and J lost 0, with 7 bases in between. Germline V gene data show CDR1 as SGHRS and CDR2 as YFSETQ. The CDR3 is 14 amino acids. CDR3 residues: CASSLQLLNTEAFF. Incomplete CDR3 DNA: TGCGCCAGCAGCTTGCAGTTGTTGAACACTGAA.

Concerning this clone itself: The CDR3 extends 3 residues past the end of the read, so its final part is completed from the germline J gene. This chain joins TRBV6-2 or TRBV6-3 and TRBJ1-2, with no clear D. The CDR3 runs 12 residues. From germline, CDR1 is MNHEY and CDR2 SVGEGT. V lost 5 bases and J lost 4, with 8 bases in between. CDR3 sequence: CASSRMAYGYTF. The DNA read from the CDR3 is TGTGCCAGCAGTCGAATGGCCTATGGC.

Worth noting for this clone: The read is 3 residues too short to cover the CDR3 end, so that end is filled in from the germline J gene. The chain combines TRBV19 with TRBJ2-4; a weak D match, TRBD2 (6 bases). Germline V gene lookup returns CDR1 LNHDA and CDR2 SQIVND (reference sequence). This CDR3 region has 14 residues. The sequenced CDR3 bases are TGTGCCACCAGACCCAGGGAGTTGGACTATGGT. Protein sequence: CATRPRELDYG. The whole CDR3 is CATRPRELDYGQYF.

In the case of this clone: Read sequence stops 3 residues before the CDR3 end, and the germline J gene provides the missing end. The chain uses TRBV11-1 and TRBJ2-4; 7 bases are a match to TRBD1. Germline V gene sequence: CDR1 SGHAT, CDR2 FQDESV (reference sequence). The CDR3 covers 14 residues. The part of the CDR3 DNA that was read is TGTGCCAGCAGCGGGACAGCCAGTAACTATGGT. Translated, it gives CASSGTASNYG. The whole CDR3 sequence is CASSGTASNYGQYF. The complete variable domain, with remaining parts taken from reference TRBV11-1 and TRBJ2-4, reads EAEVAQSPRYKITEKSQAVAFWCDPISGHATLYWYRQILGQGPELLVQFQDESVVDDSQLPKDRFSAERLKGVDSTLKIQPAELGDSAMYLCASSGTASNYGQYFGAGTRLSVL.

The sequenced CDR3 bases are TGTGCCAGCTCATCTCGGGACACCGGGGAG. It yields the protein CASSSRDTGE. The whole CDR3 region reads CASSSRDTGELFF. This chain connects TRBV18 to TRBJ2-2; D call uncertain. The read terminates 3 residues before the CDR3 end, so the remaining end is supplied by the germline J gene. CDR3 length equals 13 residues. V lost 5 bases, J lost 3 bases, and 7 bases lay in between. Germline loops: CDR1 KGHSH, CDR2 LQKENI.

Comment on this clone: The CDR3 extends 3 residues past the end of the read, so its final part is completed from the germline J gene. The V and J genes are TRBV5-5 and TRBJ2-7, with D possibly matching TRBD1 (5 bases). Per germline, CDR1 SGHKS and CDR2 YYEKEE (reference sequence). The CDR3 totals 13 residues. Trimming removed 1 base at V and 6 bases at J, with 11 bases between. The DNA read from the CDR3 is TGTGCCAGCAGCTTGAGGGGTCGCGGCGAG. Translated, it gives CASSLRGRGE. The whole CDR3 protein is CASSLRGRGEQYF.

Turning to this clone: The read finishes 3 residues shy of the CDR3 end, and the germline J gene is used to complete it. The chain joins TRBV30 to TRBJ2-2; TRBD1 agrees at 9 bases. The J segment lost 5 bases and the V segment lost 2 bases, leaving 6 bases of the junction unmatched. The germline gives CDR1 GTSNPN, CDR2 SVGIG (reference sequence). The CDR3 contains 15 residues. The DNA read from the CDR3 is TGTGCCTGGAGTTCGGGACAGGGCGAAACCGGGGAG. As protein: CAWSSGQGETGE. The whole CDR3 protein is CAWSSGQGETGELFF.

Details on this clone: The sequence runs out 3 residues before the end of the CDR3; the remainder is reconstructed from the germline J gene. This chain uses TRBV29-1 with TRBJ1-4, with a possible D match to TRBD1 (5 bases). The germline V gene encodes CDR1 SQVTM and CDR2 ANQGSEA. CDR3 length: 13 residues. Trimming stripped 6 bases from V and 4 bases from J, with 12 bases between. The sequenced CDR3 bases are TGCAGCGTCAGACAGTGGCGTAATGAAAAA. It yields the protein CSVRQWRNEK. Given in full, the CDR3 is CSVRQWRNEKLFF.

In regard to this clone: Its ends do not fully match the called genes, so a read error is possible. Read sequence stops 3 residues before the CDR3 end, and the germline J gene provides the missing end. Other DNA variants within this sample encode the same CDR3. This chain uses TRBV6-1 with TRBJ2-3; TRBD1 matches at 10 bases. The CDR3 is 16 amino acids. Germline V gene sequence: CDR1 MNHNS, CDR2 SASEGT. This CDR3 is CASSVLTGTGEDTQYF. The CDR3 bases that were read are TGTGCTAGCAGTGTCCTGACCGGGACAGGGGAGGATACG.

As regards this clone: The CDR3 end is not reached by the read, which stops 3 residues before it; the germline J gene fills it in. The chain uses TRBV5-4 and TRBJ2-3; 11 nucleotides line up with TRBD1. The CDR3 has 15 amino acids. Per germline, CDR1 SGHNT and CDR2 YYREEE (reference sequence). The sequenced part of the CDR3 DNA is TGTGCCAGCAGCCTGGACAGGGGGCTTGGGGAGACG. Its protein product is CASSLDRGLGET. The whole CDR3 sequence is CASSLDRGLGETQYF. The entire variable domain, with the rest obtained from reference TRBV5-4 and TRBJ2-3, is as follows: ETGVTQSPTHLIKTRGQQVTLRCSSQSGHNTVSWYQQALGQGPQFIFQYYREEENGRGNFPPRFSGLQFPNYSSELNVNALELDDSALYLCASSLDRGLGETQYFGPGTRLTVL.

The CDR3 sequence is CASSLDLLTEAFF. The sequenced CDR3 bases are TGTGCCAGCAGCTTAGATTTGTTAACTGAA. The rearrangement uses TRBV7-2 and TRBJ1-1, with D unresolved. The read stops 3 residues short of the end of the CDR3; the missing end is completed from the germline J gene. Germline lookup yields CDR1 SGHTA and CDR2 FQGNSA. V gave up 1 base and J gave up 5 bases, with 8 bases separating them. The CDR3 extends over 13 amino acids.

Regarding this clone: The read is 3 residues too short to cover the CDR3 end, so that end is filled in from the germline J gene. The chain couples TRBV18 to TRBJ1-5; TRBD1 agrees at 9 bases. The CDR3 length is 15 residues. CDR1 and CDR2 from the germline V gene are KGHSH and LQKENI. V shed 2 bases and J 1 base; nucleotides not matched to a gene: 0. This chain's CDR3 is CASSPGQGSNQPQHF. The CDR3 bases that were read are TGTGCCAGCTCACCAGGACAGGGGAGCAATCAGCCC.

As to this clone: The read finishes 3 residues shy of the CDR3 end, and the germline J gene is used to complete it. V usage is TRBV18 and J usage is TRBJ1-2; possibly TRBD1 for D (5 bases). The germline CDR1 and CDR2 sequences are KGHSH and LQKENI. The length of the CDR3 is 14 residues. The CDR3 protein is CASSPSTVAYDYTF. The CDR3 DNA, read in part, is TGTGCCAGCTCACCCTCGACAGTTGCCTACGAC. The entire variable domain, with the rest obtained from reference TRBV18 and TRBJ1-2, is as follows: NAGVMQNPRHLVRRRGQEARLRCSPMKGHSHVYWYRQLPEEGLKFMVYLQKENIIDESGMPKERFSAEFPKEGPSILRIQQVVRGDSAAYFCASSPSTVAYDYTFGSGTRLTVV.

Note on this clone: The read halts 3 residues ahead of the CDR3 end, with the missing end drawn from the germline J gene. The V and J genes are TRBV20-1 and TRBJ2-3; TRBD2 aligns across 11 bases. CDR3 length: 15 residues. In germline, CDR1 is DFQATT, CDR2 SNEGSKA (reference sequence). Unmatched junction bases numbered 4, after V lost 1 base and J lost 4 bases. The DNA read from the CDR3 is TGCAGTGCTAGAGGACTAGCGGGGATATCAGATACG. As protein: CSARGLAGISDT. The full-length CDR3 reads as CSARGLAGISDTQYF.

Here the CDR3 reads CAWGTGPQPQHF. The DNA read from the CDR3 is TGTGCCTGGGGGACAGGGCCTCAGCCC. V and J are TRBV30 and TRBJ1-5, with 9 nucleotides matching TRBD1. The CDR3 end lies 3 residues beyond the end of the read and is filled in from the germline J gene. After removal of 5 bases from V and 6 bases from J, the junction contained 2 bases not matched to a gene. The V gene's germline CDR1 is GTSNPN and CDR2 SVGIG (reference sequence). The CDR3 runs 12 residues.

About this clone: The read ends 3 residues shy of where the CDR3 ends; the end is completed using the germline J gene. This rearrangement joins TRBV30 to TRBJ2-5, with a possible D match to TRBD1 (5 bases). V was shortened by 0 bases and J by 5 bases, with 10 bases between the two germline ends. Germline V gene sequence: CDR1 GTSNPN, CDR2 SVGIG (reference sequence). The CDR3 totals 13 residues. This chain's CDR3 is CAWSVGPGETQYF. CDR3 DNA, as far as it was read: TGTGCCTGGAGTGTTGGGCCAGGGGAGACC.

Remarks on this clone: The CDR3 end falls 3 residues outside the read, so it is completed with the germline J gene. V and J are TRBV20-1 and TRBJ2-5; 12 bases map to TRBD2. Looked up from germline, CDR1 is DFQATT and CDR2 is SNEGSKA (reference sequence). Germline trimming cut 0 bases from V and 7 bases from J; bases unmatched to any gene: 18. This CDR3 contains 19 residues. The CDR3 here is CSARDLRVRLAGVEGTQYF. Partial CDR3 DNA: TGCAGTGCTAGAGATCTTCGTGTTCGACTAGCGGGAGTTGAGGGGACC.

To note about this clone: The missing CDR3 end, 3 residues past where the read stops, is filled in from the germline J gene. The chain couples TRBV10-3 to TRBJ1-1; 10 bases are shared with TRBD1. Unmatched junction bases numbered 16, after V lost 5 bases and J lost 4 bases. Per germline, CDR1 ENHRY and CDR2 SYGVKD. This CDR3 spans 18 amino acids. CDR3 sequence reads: CAISRLPETGGLSTEAFF. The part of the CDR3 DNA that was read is TGTGCCATCAGTCGACTTCCCGAGACAGGGGGCCTGAGCACTGAA.